A single sample gave rise to the 3 T cell receptor beta chains below, sequenced in a study of T-cell reconstitution after alpha-beta-depleted transplantation in children. The TCRbeta library incorporated unique molecular identifiers. TCRdb reprocessed the PCR reads with MiXCR, giving one entry per CDR3 protein. Of 450,000 to 500,000 distinct CDR3 sequences in the sample, about an eighth were seen once. The starting material was PBMCs from the stem cell graft donor, obtained from the stem cell graft. Every receptor here comes from a human donor who donated a stem cell graft to a child with combined immunodeficiency.

In this sample, this clonotype turned up many times. The rearrangement links TRBV4-3 to TRBJ2-1, with a weak D call TRBD2 (5 bases). The CDR3 covers 15 residues. The V end was cut by 4 bases, the J end by 4 bases, with 14 bases between. Germline V lookup: CDR1 LGHNA, CDR2 YSLEER. CDR3 nucleotide sequence: TGCGCCAGCAGCCTGGTGGGAGTGGGTTACAATGAGCAGTTCTTC. Translation: CASSLVGVGYNEQFF.

This clonotype was observed a few times. The chain uses TRBV2 and TRBJ1-2; 8 bases map to TRBD1. Germline loops: CDR1 SNHLY, CDR2 FYNNEI. The V gene end was trimmed by 5 bases and the J gene end by 7 bases; junction bases not matched to a gene: 6. This CDR3 is built from 13 residues. As DNA, the CDR3 is TGTGCCAGCAGTCAACAGGGGGAGGGTGGCTACACCTTC. It yields the protein CASSQQGEGGYTF.

This clonotype was seen ten or more times. The genes are TRBV5-1 and TRBJ2-3; tentatively, D is TRBD2 (6 bases). CDR1 and CDR2 (germline): SGHRS, YFSETQ. V was shortened by 4 bases and J by 2 bases, with 14 bases between the two germline ends. This CDR3 contains 15 residues. The CDR3 nucleotides read TGCGCCAGCAGCCCGCGGGTAGCGGACACAGATACGCAGTATTTT. Translating it yields CASSPRVADTDTQYF.